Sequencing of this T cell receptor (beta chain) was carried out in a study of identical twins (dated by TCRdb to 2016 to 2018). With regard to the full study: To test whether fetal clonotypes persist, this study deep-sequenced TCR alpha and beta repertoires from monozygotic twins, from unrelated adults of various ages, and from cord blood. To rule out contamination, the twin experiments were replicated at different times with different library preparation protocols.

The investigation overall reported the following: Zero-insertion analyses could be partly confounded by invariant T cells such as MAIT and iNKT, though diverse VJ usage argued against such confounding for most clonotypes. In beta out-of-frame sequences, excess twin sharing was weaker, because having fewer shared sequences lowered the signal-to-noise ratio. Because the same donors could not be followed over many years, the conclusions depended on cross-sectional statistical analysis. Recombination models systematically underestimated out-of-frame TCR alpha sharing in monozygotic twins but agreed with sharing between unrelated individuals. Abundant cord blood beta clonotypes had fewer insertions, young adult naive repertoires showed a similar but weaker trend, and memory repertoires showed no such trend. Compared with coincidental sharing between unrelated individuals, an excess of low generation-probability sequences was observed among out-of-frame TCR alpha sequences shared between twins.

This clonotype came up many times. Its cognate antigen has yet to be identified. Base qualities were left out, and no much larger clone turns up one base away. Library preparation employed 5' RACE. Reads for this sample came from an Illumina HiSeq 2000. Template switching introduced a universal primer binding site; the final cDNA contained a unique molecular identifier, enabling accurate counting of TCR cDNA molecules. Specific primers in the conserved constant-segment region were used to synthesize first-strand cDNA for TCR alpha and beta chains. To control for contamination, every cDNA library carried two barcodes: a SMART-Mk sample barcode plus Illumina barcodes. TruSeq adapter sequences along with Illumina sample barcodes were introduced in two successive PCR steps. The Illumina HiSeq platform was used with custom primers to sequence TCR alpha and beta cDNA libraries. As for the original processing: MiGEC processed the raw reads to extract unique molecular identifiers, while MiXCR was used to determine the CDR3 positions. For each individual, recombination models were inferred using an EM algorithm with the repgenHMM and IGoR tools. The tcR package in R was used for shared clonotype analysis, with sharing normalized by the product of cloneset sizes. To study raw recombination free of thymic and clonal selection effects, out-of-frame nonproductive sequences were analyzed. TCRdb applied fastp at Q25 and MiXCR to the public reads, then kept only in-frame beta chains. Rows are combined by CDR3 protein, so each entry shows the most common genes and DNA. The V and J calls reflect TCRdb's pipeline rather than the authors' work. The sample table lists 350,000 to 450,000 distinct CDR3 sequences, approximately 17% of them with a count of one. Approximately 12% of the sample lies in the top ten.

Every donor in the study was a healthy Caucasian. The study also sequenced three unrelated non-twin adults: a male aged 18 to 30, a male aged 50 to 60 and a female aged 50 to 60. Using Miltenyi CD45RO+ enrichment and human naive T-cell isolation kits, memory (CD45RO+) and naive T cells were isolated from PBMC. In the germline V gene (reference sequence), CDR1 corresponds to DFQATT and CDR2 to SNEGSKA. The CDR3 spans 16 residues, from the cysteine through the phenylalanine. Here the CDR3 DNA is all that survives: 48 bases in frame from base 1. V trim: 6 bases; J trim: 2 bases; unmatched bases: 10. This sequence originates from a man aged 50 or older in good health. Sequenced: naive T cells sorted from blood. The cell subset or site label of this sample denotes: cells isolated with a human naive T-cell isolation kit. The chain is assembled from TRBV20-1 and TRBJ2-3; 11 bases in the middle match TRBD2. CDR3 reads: CSALPGLAVYTDTQYF. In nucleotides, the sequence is TGCAGTGCGCTACCGGGACTAGCGGTGTACACAGATACGCAGTATTTT.